This TCR beta chain was obtained from a study of T cells in Graves' hyperthyroidism and ophthalmopathy. The CDR3 regions of TCR beta were amplified from RNA transcripts. The HTBI primer set was used in a first-round RT-PCR of the TCR CDR3. MiXCR, run by TCRdb on the multiplex PCR reads, gives a single entry per CDR3 protein. This sample has around 600,000 distinct CDR3 sequences, with around 15% found just once. This clonotype was counted ten times or more. Antigen unknown. V was pared by 4 bases and J by 1 base, with 15 bases between. CDR1 and CDR2 from the germline V gene are SGHAT and FQNNGV. CDR3 size: 16 residues. Whole-study results and caveats: In blood, most of the thyroid clonotypes expanded above 0.001 were also present.

The specimen sequenced was blood. The TCR sequence derives from a woman aged 50 to 60 with Graves' ophthalmopathy. The J gene is TRBJ2-3, the V gene TRBV11-2; the D gene is possibly TRBD2 (6 bases). The CDR3, as DNA: TGTGCCAGCAGCTCAACGTACGGGAGTGGCACAGATACGCAGTATTTT. It specifies CASSSTYGSGTDTQYF.